This passage covers 32 T cell receptor beta chains from one sample sequenced in a study of blood T cell repertoires in COVID-19 (TCRdb year 2020). Libraries were constructed by the immunoSEQ multiplex PCR assay. The clones in this table, taken by TCRdb from immuneACCESS, are in-frame only. Not every clone is retained; where verified, under half of the shortfall comes from an unresolved V gene, and the cause of the rest is unknown. This sample lists about 220,000 clones; around 81% were detected once. In total, the top ten clones hold roughly 2.4% of the sample. Sequencing was carried out using peripheral blood. These receptors were taken from a woman aged 60-75 years with acute or convalescent COVID-19.

CDR3 protein: CASSAGLSSVEAFF. The CDR3 coding sequence is TGTGCCAGCAGCGCGGGACTTTCCTCGGTAGAAGCTTTCTTT. This rearrangement joins TRBV7-9 to TRBJ1-1; tentative D call: TRBD1 (5 bases). Looked up from germline, CDR1 is SEHNR and CDR2 is FQNEAQ (reference sequence). V lost 5 bases, J lost 8 bases, and 18 bases lay in between. The CDR3 covers 14 residues. Together with reference TRBV7-9 and TRBJ1-1, the CDR3 gives the full variable domain: DTGVSQNPRHKITKRGQNVTFRCDPISEHNRLYWYRQTLGQGPEFLTYFQNEAQLEKSRLLSDRFSAERPKGSFSTLEIQRTEQGDSAMYLCASSAGLSSVEAFFGQGTRLTVV.

About this clone itself: Other DNA sequences of this sample code for an identical CDR3. The V call is TRBV6-5, the J call TRBJ2-7, with D possibly matching TRBD2 (6 bases). The CDR3 is made up of 12 amino acids. The V gene's germline CDR1 is MNHEY and CDR2 SVGAGI. V was clipped by 8 bases and J by 1 base, with 9 bases between them. The CDR3 protein is CASRDSSYEQYF. The CDR3, as DNA: TGTGCCAGCCGGGACTCATCCTACGAGCAGTACTTC.

The chain couples TRBV13 to TRBJ1-4; D is perhaps TRBD1 (5 bases). Germline V gene sequence: CDR1 PRHDT, CDR2 FYEKMQ (reference sequence). The CDR3 is 17 residues long. V shed 5 bases and J shed 3 bases, with 19 bases lying between them. CDR3 bases: TGTGCCAGCAGCCCATTTGGGGCAGGCGCAGCTAATGAAAAACTGTTTTTT. Its translation: CASSPFGAGAANEKLFF.

The rearrangement uses TRBV5-1 and TRBJ1-2; D gene unclear. With 4 bases removed from V and 3 bases from J, the gap between germline ends came to 10 bases. Germline-derived CDR1 and CDR2 are SGHRS and YFSETQ. CDR3 length: 13 amino acids. CDR3 amino acids: CASSPTLDYGYTF. The DNA of the CDR3 is TGCGCCAGCAGCCCGACACTTGACTATGGCTACACCTTC.

The table lists this clone with a count of one. The V gene is TRBV11-2, the J gene TRBJ2-5; D gene uncertain. V was shortened by 2 bases and J by 1 base, with 14 bases between the two germline ends. CDR3 length equals 16 residues. Looked up from germline, CDR1 is SGHAT and CDR2 is FQNNGV. The CDR3 here is CASSLSYNRRQETQYF. The CDR3 bases are TGTGCCAGCAGCTTAAGTTATAACAGACGCCAAGAGACCCAGTACTTC.

The CDR3 protein is CASSLEGHEKLFF. As DNA, the CDR3 is TGCGCCAGCAGCTTGGAGGGACACGAAAAACTGTTTTTT. This chain uses TRBV5-1 with TRBJ1-4; D might be TRBD1 (6 bases). The CDR3 is 13 residues long. V lost 0 bases, J lost 8 bases, and 8 bases lay in between. Germline CDR1 SGHRS, CDR2 YFSETQ.

The rearrangement uses TRBV10-3 and TRBJ1-2, with 9 positions matching TRBD1. This CDR3 has 13 amino acids. CDR1 is ENHRY, CDR2 SYGVKD, per germline. The J segment lost 8 bases and the V segment lost 6 bases, leaving 7 bases of the junction unmatched. The CDR3 region is CAIRQGQGGGYTF. The DNA of the CDR3 is TGTGCCATCAGGCAGGGACAGGGTGGAGGCTACACCTTC.

The chain employs TRBV7-2 and TRBJ1-1; D might be TRBD1 (6 bases). The V end was cut by 3 bases, the J end by 2 bases, with 13 bases between. The CDR3 runs to 15 residues. The germline V gene has CDR1 SGHTA and CDR2 FQGNSA. CDR3: CASSFRGAYNTEAFF. In nucleotides, the CDR3 is TGTGCCAGCAGCTTCCGGGGGGCGTATAACACTGAAGCTTTCTTT.

This chain links TRBV19 with TRBJ1-5, with D tentatively TRBD1 (6 bases). Germline assignment: CDR1 LNHDA and CDR2 SQIVND (reference sequence). Trimming took 1 base from V and 4 from J, leaving 14 bases between them. There are 16 residues in the CDR3. The chain's CDR3 is CASSIVTGSTNQPQHF. DNA of the CDR3: TGTGCCAGTAGTATAGTTACAGGGTCTACTAATCAGCCCCAGCATTTT. Drawing the rest from reference TRBV19 and TRBJ1-5, the complete variable domain is DGGITQSPKYLFRKEGQNVTLSCEQNLNHDAMYWYRQDPGQGLRLIYYSQIVNDFQKGDIAEGYSVSREKKESFPLTVTSAQKNPTAFYLCASSIVTGSTNQPQHFGDGTRLSIL.

Regarding this clone: At one of its ends the junction is not consistent with the germline gene, which may arise from a read error. The chain couples TRBV10-1 to TRBJ1-1; D is perhaps TRBD1 (5 bases). The CDR3 covers 15 residues. In germline, CDR1 is WNHNN, CDR2 SYGVQD (reference sequence). The CDR3 DNA is TGCGCCAGCAGTGAGTCCTGCAGGGTGAACTCTGAAGCTTTCTTT. Its protein is CASSESCRVNSEAFF.

The chain links TRBV27 to TRBJ1-2; 8 positions agree with TRBD1. The CDR3 runs to 14 residues. Germline-derived CDR1 and CDR2 are MNHEY and SMNVEV (reference sequence). The junction had 7 bases not matched to a gene; V was cut back by 3 bases and J by 7 bases. In DNA, the CDR3 is TGTGCCAGCAGTTTTCAGGGGGCGGGTTTTGGCTACACCTTC. This codes for CASSFQGAGFGYTF.

The chain employs TRBV6-1 and TRBJ1-4; D possibly corresponds to TRBD1 (5 bases). Germline CDR1 is MNHNS and CDR2 is SASEGT. V lost 3 bases and J 2 bases, leaving 10 bases between the germline ends. This CDR3 is 15 amino acids long. CDR3 in DNA: TGTGCCAGCAGTGAGGGGGGGTCCACTAATGAAAAACTGTTTTTT. Its translation: CASSEGGSTNEKLFF.

This clone was detected once. The genes are TRBV5-6 and TRBJ1-2, with D possibly matching TRBD1 (6 bases). The germline V and J ends were trimmed by 4 bases and 8 bases, with 15 bases remaining between them. The CDR3 sequence is 13 residues long. Per germline, CDR1 SGHDT and CDR2 YYEEEE. The CDR3 nucleotides read TGTGCCAGCAGCCTGACAGGCGTAGGGGGCTACACCTTC. Its protein product is CASSLTGVGGYTF.

The chain has TRBV7-9 and TRBJ1-1; tentatively, D is TRBD1 (5 bases). V was shortened by 5 bases and J by 0 bases, with 16 bases between the two germline ends. This CDR3 comprises 16 residues. Germline values: CDR1 SEHNR, CDR2 FQNEAQ (reference sequence). The CDR3 DNA sequence: TGTGCCAGCAGCCCTCGACCCGGGGGGATGAACACTGAAGCTTTCTTT. Translation: CASSPRPGGMNTEAFF.

The genes are TRBV5-1 and TRBJ1-2; TRBD1 agrees at 10 bases. The germline CDR1 and CDR2 sequences are SGHRS and YFSETQ. The CDR3 is 15 residues long. With 4 bases clipped from V and 4 bases from J, the junction kept 7 bases outside the gene matches. The CDR3 region has the DNA TGCGCCAGCAGCGACCGGGACAGGGGTGCCTATGGCTACACCTTC. It codes for CASSDRDRGAYGYTF.

This chain joins TRBV5-4 and TRBJ2-1; 7 positions match TRBD2. The junction had 5 bases not matched to a gene; V was cut back by 3 bases and J by 14 bases. CDR1 and CDR2 from the germline V gene are SGHNT and YYREEE (reference sequence). The CDR3 runs 11 residues. The CDR3 DNA follows: TGTGCCAGCAGCTCCGGGAGGTTGGAGTTCTTC. It encodes CASSSGRLEFF.

A word on this clone: Within the sample, other DNA sequences also encode this same CDR3. This chain connects TRBV28 to TRBJ1-1; TRBD1 agrees at 9 bases. The CDR3 spans 13 residues. Germline V gene lookup returns CDR1 MDHEN and CDR2 SYDVKM. After removal of 2 bases from V and 5 bases from J, the junction contained 0 bases not matched to a gene. CDR3 amino acids: CASSLDRGTEAFF. For the CDR3, the DNA is TGTGCCAGCAGTTTAGACAGGGGGACTGAAGCTTTCTTT.

This clone was recorded a few times. The V gene is TRBV2, the J gene TRBJ2-3; no clear D gene. CDR3 length equals 11 residues. V was cut by 6 bases and J by 6 bases, with 7 bases left in between. CDR1 is SNHLY and CDR2 is FYNNEI in the germline V gene. In DNA, the CDR3 is TGTGCCAGCAGGACTTCTGATACGCAGTATTTT. It codes for CASRTSDTQYF.

This chain links TRBV12-3 or TRBV12-4 with TRBJ2-1; 7 bases line up with TRBD2. The CDR3 extends over 13 amino acids. Losses at the gene ends were 7 bases for V and 4 bases for J; bases not matched to a gene: 4. CDR3 residues: CASNRGDYNEQFF. Written as DNA, the CDR3 is TGTGCCAGCAACCGGGGGGATTACAATGAGCAGTTCTTC.

The V and J genes are TRBV5-4 and TRBJ2-5; possible D gene TRBD1, 5 bases. This CDR3 spans 14 amino acids. From germline, CDR1 is SGHNT and CDR2 YYREEE (reference sequence). Trimming shortened V by 3 bases and J by 0 bases, and 9 bases separated the two germline ends. CDR3 coding DNA: TGTGCCAGCAGCTCACAGGCGTACCAAGAGACCCAGTACTTC. Translating gives CASSSQAYQETQYF. The complete variable domain, with remaining parts taken from reference TRBV5-4 and TRBJ2-5, reads ETGVTQSPTHLIKTRGQQVTLRCSSQSGHNTVSWYQQALGQGPQFIFQYYREEENGRGNFPPRFSGLQFPNYSSELNVNALELDDSALYLCASSSQAYQETQYFGPGTRLLVL.

V gene TRBV19 combines with J gene TRBJ1-2, with 7 bases matching TRBD1. This CDR3 is 15 amino acids long. Germline CDR1 and CDR2: LNHDA and SQIVND (reference sequence). J gave up 4 bases and V 3 bases, and 8 bases lay outside the gene matches. The CDR3, as DNA: TGTGCCAGTAGTATCGACAGGGTCTACGGCTATGGCTACACCTTC. Its protein product is CASSIDRVYGYGYTF.

This clone was observed once. Other DNA sequences in this specimen translate into the identical CDR3. This chain uses TRBV11-2 with TRBJ1-1; perhaps TRBD1 as D (5 bases). The germline gives CDR1 SGHAT, CDR2 FQNNGV. The ends were cut back, 2 bases at V and 0 bases at J, with 10 bases in the middle. The CDR3 totals 15 residues. DNA for the CDR3: TGTGCCAGCAGCTTAACAGACAGCATGAACACTGAAGCTTTCTTT. Protein product: CASSLTDSMNTEAFF.

The V and J genes are TRBV3-1 (or the pseudogene TRBV3-2) and TRBJ1-3; D remains ambiguous. The CDR3 length is 14 residues. The V end was cut by 4 bases, the J end by 0 bases, with 7 bases between. Germline V gene lookup returns CDR1 LGHDT and CDR2 YNNKEL (reference sequence). The CDR3 loop is CASSPVVSGNTIYF. The CDR3, as DNA: TGTGCCAGCAGCCCGGTAGTCTCTGGAAACACCATATATTTT.

Here the CDR3 DNA reads TGTGCCAGCACCCCCGGACTAGCGGACACCATCTCGGGTACGCAGTATTTT. This translates into CASTPGLADTISGTQYF. V and J are TRBV7-2 and TRBJ2-3; 10 bases line up with TRBD2. This CDR3 spans 17 amino acids. J was trimmed by 8 bases and V by 7 bases; bases with no gene match: 18. Germline lookup yields CDR1 SGHTA and CDR2 FQGNSA.

The rearrangement joins TRBV28 to TRBJ1-6; 9 bases fit TRBD1. J gave up 6 bases and V 7 bases, and 10 bases lay outside the gene matches. Germline V lookup: CDR1 MDHEN, CDR2 SYDVKM. The CDR3 is 16 amino acids. CDR3 bases: TGTGCCAGCACCATTGGAGGGGGACAGGGTAATTCACCCCTCCACTTT. Translation: CASTIGGGQGNSPLHF.

The chain uses TRBV28 and TRBJ2-7; possible D gene TRBD1, 6 bases. CDR3 length equals 14 residues. V was shortened by 6 bases and J by 5 bases, with 17 bases between the two germline ends. Germline V gene lookup returns CDR1 MDHEN and CDR2 SYDVKM. The CDR3 spells CASSRFTGLDEQYF. For the CDR3, the DNA is TGTGCCAGCAGCCGCTTTACAGGGCTGGACGAGCAGTACTTC.

The V call is TRBV6-5, the J call TRBJ2-6; no reliable D call. This CDR3 region has 13 residues. Germline lookup yields CDR1 MNHEY and CDR2 SVGAGI. V shed 10 bases and J shed 0 bases, with 7 bases lying between them. The CDR3, as DNA: TGTGCCACCAAGAGCTCTGGGGCCAACGTCCTGACTTTC. Its protein product is CATKSSGANVLTF.

The V and J genes are TRBV7-2 and TRBJ2-1, with 7 bases that match TRBD2. The CDR3 is made up of 14 amino acids. The V and J ends lost 3 bases and 5 bases, in that order; junction bases with no gene match: 4. Germline assignment: CDR1 SGHTA and CDR2 FQGNSA. The CDR3 sequence: CASSFQAGHNEQFF. The CDR3 DNA sequence: TGTGCCAGCAGCTTCCAAGCGGGGCACAATGAGCAGTTCTTC.

This chain joins TRBV7-9 and TRBJ1-3; tentatively, D is TRBD1 (5 bases). The V gene lost 6 bases and the J gene lost 9 bases, with 21 bases spanning the gap. Germline-derived CDR1 and CDR2 are SEHNR and FQNEAQ (reference sequence). The CDR3 consists of 15 residues. The CDR3 DNA sequence: TGTGCCAGCAGTTCCCGCACGGCCGGAAGGGGCACCATATATTTT. Translation gives CASSSRTAGRGTIYF.

In DNA, the CDR3 is TGCGCCAGCAGACGGGCAGGGGGTGCGAGTGAAAAACTGTTTTTT. Encoded protein: CASRRAGGASEKLFF. The chain is built from TRBV5-1 and TRBJ1-4; TRBD1 matches 7 bases. Trimming took 5 bases from V and 7 from J; bases not matched to a gene: 11. Per germline, CDR1 SGHRS and CDR2 YFSETQ. This CDR3 is built from 15 residues.

This clone has only one observation. The rearrangement links TRBV3-1 (or the pseudogene TRBV3-2) to TRBJ2-1; maybe TRBD2 (6 bases). There are 16 residues in the CDR3. CDR1 is LGHDT, CDR2 YNNKEL, per germline (reference sequence). With 1 base removed from V and 2 bases from J, the gap between germline ends came to 12 bases. The CDR3 here is CASSQGGDSTYNEQFF. The CDR3 DNA reads as TGTGCCAGCAGCCAAGGAGGGGACTCAACCTACAATGAGCAGTTCTTC.

The CDR3 sequence: CASSQDPGPVETQYF. CDR3 nucleotides: TGCGCCAGCAGCCAAGATCCAGGTCCTGTGGAGACCCAGTACTTC. This sequence joins TRBV4-1 and TRBJ2-5, with D uncertain. Per the germline V gene, CDR1 is MGHRA and CDR2 is YSYEKL. Trimming stripped 0 bases from V and 5 bases from J, with 13 bases between. The length of the CDR3 is 15 residues.